These T cell receptor beta chains were read from a single sample in a study of a mutant IDH1 vaccine in newly diagnosed glioma. These receptors are not linked to any known antigen. Profiled with immunoSEQ multiplex PCR; TCRdb holds only in-frame clones, not every one. The repertoire holds roughly 60,000 clones, under 90% seen once, with around 6.2% in the top ten. This specimen consisted of PBMCs, obtained from a glioma patient whose treatment included an IDH1 peptide vaccine. The source is a middle-aged man with glioma. The CDR3 runs from the conserved cysteine through the conserved F or W. A D gene is named only where the DNA matches it firmly. Clone size is stated in some rows and not others, as once, few, many or a class when expanded.

NA	TRBD1	TRBV27	TRBJ1-1	TGTGCCAGCAGGAAGACAGGGGTCACTGAAGCTTTCTTT	CASRKTGVTEAFF
NA	NA	TRBV5-1	TRBJ2-3	TGCGCCAGCAGCTTGGCCGCTAGCCCAGATACGCAGTATTTT	CASSLAASPDTQYF
few	NA	TRBV4-1	TRBJ2-2	TGCGCCAGCAGCCCGGGACGGGGGGCCTCCGGGGAGCTGTTTTTT	CASSPGRGASGELFF
few	NA	TRBV12-5	TRBJ1-5	TGTGCTAGTGGTCACGAACCGAATCAGCCCCAGCATTTT	CASGHEPNQPQHF
NA	TRBD1	TRBV23-1	TRBJ1-1	TGCGCCAGCAGTCAATCGACGGACAGGGGGCGATCCGAAGCTTTCTTT	CASSQSTDRGRSEAFF
NA	NA	TRBV4-1	TRBJ2-7	TGCGCCAGCAGCCAAGATCTGGACGAGCCTTACGAGCAGTACTTC	CASSQDLDEPYEQYF
NA	NA	TRBV4-1	TRBJ2-7	TGCGCCAGCAGCCAAGATGAGGGGTCGGCACCCTGGGTCTACGAGCAGTACTTC	CASSQDEGSAPWVYEQYF
NA	NA	TRBV5-4	TRBJ2-5	TGTGCCAGCAGCTTCCCGGACGCGAGGGAGACCCAGTACTTC	CASSFPDARETQYF
NA	TRBD1	TRBV6-5	TRBJ1-2	TGTGCCAGCAGTTACCGGGGACAGGGAAGCTATGGCTACACCTTC	CASSYRGQGSYGYTF
NA	NA	TRBV4-2	TRBJ1-2	TGTGCCAGCAGCCAAGATCGAGGTAATGGCTACACCTTC	CASSQDRGNGYTF
NA	NA	TRBV2	TRBJ2-7	TGTGCCAGCAGTGTCCGCTACGAGCAGTACTTC	CASSVRYEQYF
NA	TRBD1	TRBV4-2	TRBJ2-1	TGTGCCAGCAGCCGAGTCCGGGACAGCTCATACAATGAGCAGTTCTTC	CASSRVRDSSYNEQFF
NA	TRBD1	TRBV14	TRBJ2-5	TGTGCCAGCAGCATCGACAGGGTTCGGGAGACCCAGTACTTC	CASSIDRVRETQYF
NA	TRBD2	TRBV30	TRBJ2-3	TGTGCCTGGAAGGGACTAGCGTTCACAGATACGCAGTATTTT	CAWKGLAFTDTQYF
few	TRBD1	TRBV9	TRBJ1-2	TGTGCCAGCAGCGGCCGGGACAGGGTTCAGGGGATTGCAAACTATGGCTACACCTTC	CASSGRDRVQGIANYGYTF
once	NA	TRBV9	TRBJ2-2	TGTGCCAGCAGCGTAGGATTGGGCACCGGGGAGCTGTTTTTT	CASSVGLGTGELFF
once	NA	TRBV6-5	TRBJ2-7	TGTGCCAGCAGTTACGGGGGCTCCTACGAGCAGTACTTC	CASSYGGSYEQYF
once	NA	TRBV6-6	TRBJ2-5	TGTGCCAGCAGTTACTCCGCGGAGACCCAGTACTTC	CASSYSAETQYF
NA	NA	TRBV30	TRBJ1-2	TGTGCCTGGAGTGTAAGGGTCTGGGGCTTC	CAWSVRVWGF
NA	NA	TRBV27	TRBJ1-5	TGTGCCAGTAGCAGTGCAGTGTATCAGCCCCAGCATTTT	CASSSAVYQPQHF
NA	NA	TRBV7-9	TRBJ1-2	TGTGCCAGCAGCTTAGGAGGAGCTAACTATGGCTACACCTTC	CASSLGGANYGYTF
NA	TRBD1	TRBV15	TRBJ1-4	TGTGCCACCTCCAGAAGGGGACAGGGAAATGAAAAACTGTTTTTT	CATSRRGQGNEKLFF
few	NA	TRBV7-3	TRBJ2-5	TGTGCCAGCAGCGCCCGTCCCCAAGAGACCCAGTACTTC	CASSARPQETQYF
NA	TRBD2	TRBV7-2	TRBJ2-2	TGTGCCAGCAGCAGCACTGGGACTATCCTTTCGGGTGGGGAGCTGTTTTTT	CASSSTGTILSGGELFF
NA	NA	TRBV5-8	TRBJ2-7	TGTGCCAGCAGCCCGCGCGGTCTCTACGAGCAGTACTTC	CASSPRGLYEQYF
few	NA	TRBV6-5	TRBJ1-1	TGTGCCAGCAGTTACGGTCGTAGCACTGAAGCTTTCTTT	CASSYGRSTEAFF
NA	NA	TRBV6-5	TRBJ1-4	TGTGCCAGCAGGGTTGGGATAAAACTGTTTTTT	CASRVGIKLFF
NA	TRBD1	TRBV6-5	TRBJ1-1	TGTGCCAGCAGTGCCTCTGTGGGGACAGTAGCTTTCTTT	CASSASVGTVAFF
NA	TRBD1	TRBV19	TRBJ1-5	TGTGCCAGTAGTATCGGGACAGGAGGGATCGGCAATCAGCCCCAGCATTTT	CASSIGTGGIGNQPQHF